The 24 T cell receptor beta chains given below trace back to one sample, sequenced in a study of response to subunit inactivated influenza vaccine. MiXCR, applied by TCRdb to the RT-PCR reads, yields one record per CDR3 protein. The table includes 500,000 to 600,000 distinct CDR3 sequences, 7.6% detected once. The sample consisted of PBMCs from blood, taken around 25 months after vaccination. These receptors were collected from a man between 45 and 75 years old who received an inactivated influenza vaccine.

This clonotype was observed many times. The chain is built from TRBV12-3 or TRBV12-4 and TRBJ1-6, with D tentatively TRBD1 (6 bases). V was pared by 7 bases and J by 7 bases, with 8 bases between. The CDR3 has 12 residues. CDR3: CASNRENSPLHF. CDR3 nucleotides: TGTGCCAGCAACAGGGAAAATTCACCCCTCCACTTT.

The rearrangement links TRBV28 to TRBJ2-5; TRBD2 aligns across 11 bases. With 2 bases clipped from V and 4 bases from J, the junction kept 9 bases outside the gene matches. The germline V gene encodes CDR1 MDHEN and CDR2 SYDVKM. This CDR3 region has 17 residues. The CDR3 region is CASSLRIAGGPLETQYF. The DNA for the CDR3 is TGTGCCAGCAGTTTACGAATAGCGGGAGGGCCATTAGAGACCCAGTACTTC.

The chain combines TRBV30 with TRBJ2-3; the D is unclear. The CDR3 is made up of 14 amino acids. V was trimmed by 1 base and J by 2 bases, leaving 10 bases between them. Germline lookup yields CDR1 GTSNPN and CDR2 SVGIG (reference sequence). DNA for the CDR3: TGTGCCTGGAGTGATGGGGTCTCCACAGATACGCAGTATTTT. It is translated as CAWSDGVSTDTQYF.

The table lists this clonotype with many counts. V and J are TRBV5-4 and TRBJ2-3; 7 bases agree with TRBD1. V shed 3 bases, J shed 5 bases, and the junction held 9 bases outside the gene matches. The CDR3 spans 15 residues. From germline, CDR1 is SGHNT and CDR2 YYREEE (reference sequence). The CDR3 region has the DNA TGTGCCAGCAGCTGGAAAGGGACAGTTGGAGATACGCAGTATTTT. Translation gives CASSWKGTVGDTQYF.

This clonotype has just a few counts. The chain carries TRBV11-2 and TRBJ2-7; D is ambiguous. Per the germline V gene, CDR1 is SGHAT and CDR2 is FQNNGV. CDR3 length equals 15 residues. Trimming took off 2 bases at V and 0 bases at J, with 11 bases between the two ends. The chain's CDR3 is CASSLSIVTSYEQYF. The CDR3 DNA reads TGTGCCAGCAGCTTAAGCATAGTCACCTCCTACGAGCAGTACTTC.

This clonotype was recorded at least ten times. In nucleotides, the CDR3 is TGTGCCAGCAGTCCTTTTCTTAACTATGGCTACACCTTC. It is translated as CASSPFLNYGYTF. The chain employs TRBV6-1 and TRBJ1-2; D is uncertain. Looked up from germline, CDR1 is MNHNS and CDR2 is SASEGT. V shed 5 bases and J shed 1 base, with 8 bases lying between them. This CDR3 has 13 amino acids.

This clonotype turned up a few times. This chain connects TRBV20-1 to TRBJ2-7; TRBD2 matches 9 bases. In germline, CDR1 is DFQATT, CDR2 SNEGSKA (reference sequence). Unmatched junction bases numbered 11, after V lost 0 bases and J lost 2 bases. The CDR3 runs to 17 residues. The CDR3 sequence is CSARDRLAGTHPYEQYF. The DNA of the CDR3 is TGCAGTGCTAGAGATAGGCTAGCGGGAACCCACCCCTACGAGCAGTACTTC.

The chain is built from TRBV30 and TRBJ1-6, with D unresolved. Germline assignment: CDR1 GTSNPN and CDR2 SVGIG (reference sequence). The V end was cut by 2 bases, the J end by 10 bases, with 15 bases between. CDR3 length: 14 amino acids. The CDR3 coding sequence is TGTGCCTGGAGTAGTGGAATCACCTACTCACCCCTCCACTTT. It codes for CAWSSGITYSPLHF.

V and J are TRBV5-5 and TRBJ2-7; TRBD1 or TRBD2 may be the D gene (5 bases each). The ends were cut back, 4 bases at V and 7 bases at J, with 24 bases in the middle. Germline loops: CDR1 SGHKS, CDR2 YYEKEE (reference sequence). The CDR3 has 16 amino acids. DNA of the CDR3: TGTGCCAGCAGCCGGGGAACCGGGGCGCCCATCGTGGAGCAGTACTTC. Its protein product is CASSRGTGAPIVEQYF.

The chain combines TRBV15 with TRBJ2-1; TRBD1 agrees at 8 bases. This CDR3 comprises 14 residues. Germline V gene sequence: CDR1 LNHNV, CDR2 YYDKDF (reference sequence). V lost 0 bases, J lost 7 bases, and 2 bases stayed unmatched. For the CDR3, the DNA is TGTGCCACCAGCAGAGACAGGGGGCGTAATGAGCAGTTCTTC. This translates into CATSRDRGRNEQFF.

The CDR3 nucleotides are TGTGCCAGCAGCTTAGGCTTGGAAAGGGGCAATCAGCCCCAGCATTTT. This translates into CASSLGLERGNQPQHF. The V call is TRBV7-2, the J call TRBJ1-5; D is ambiguous. Per the germline V gene, CDR1 is SGHTA and CDR2 is FQGNSA. The CDR3 spans 16 residues. The ends were cut back, 1 base at V and 2 bases at J, with 12 bases in the middle.

In this sample, this clonotype turned up a few times. This chain joins TRBV12-3 or TRBV12-4 and TRBJ2-1; TRBD2 is a possible D gene (6 bases). The length of the CDR3 is 14 residues. Trimming removed 4 bases from V and 5 bases from J, with 12 bases in between. The CDR3 loop reads CASSWGDHNNEQFF. The DNA of the CDR3 is TGTGCCAGCAGTTGGGGGGACCATAACAATGAGCAGTTCTTC.

This clonotype was seen many times. The chain links TRBV25-1 to TRBJ2-1; the D is unclear. Deletions cut 4 bases from V and 4 bases from J, with 14 bases between. Germline assignment: CDR1 MGHDK and CDR2 SYGVNS. The CDR3 contains 15 residues. In DNA, the CDR3 is TGTGCCAGCAGTGCCGGTCTTGTCCTTTACAATGAGCAGTTCTTC. Translation: CASSAGLVLYNEQFF. The full variable domain, its missing parts supplied by reference TRBV25-1 and TRBJ2-1, is EADIYQTPRYLVIGTGKKITLECSQTMGHDKMYWYQQDPGMELHLIHYSYGVNSTEKGDLSSESTVSRIRTEHFPLTLESARPSHTSQYLCASSAGLVLYNEQFFGPGTRLTVL.

This rearrangement joins TRBV4-1 to TRBJ2-1; perhaps TRBD2 as D (6 bases). CDR1 is MGHRA, CDR2 YSYEKL, per germline. Between the trimmed V and J ends, which lost 3 bases and 9 bases, there was a span of 21 bases. The CDR3 has 16 amino acids. DNA of the CDR3: TGCGCCAGCAGCCATACGCCTAGCGAACCGTTTCGTGAGCAGTTCTTC. As protein: CASSHTPSEPFREQFF.

This clonotype was picked up many times. The chain joins TRBV5-1 to TRBJ1-5; 8 bases map to TRBD1. This CDR3 has 15 amino acids. The junction had 3 bases not matched to a gene; V was cut back by 0 bases and J by 4 bases. CDR1 SGHRS and CDR2 YFSETQ come from the germline V gene. The CDR3 spells CASSLGTGNNQPQHF. The DNA of the CDR3 is TGCGCCAGCAGCTTGGGGACAGGGAATAATCAGCCCCAGCATTTT.

This rearrangement joins TRBV5-1 to TRBJ2-1; TRBD2 might be the D (6 bases). V lost 4 bases to trimming and J lost 3 bases, with 14 bases between them. CDR1 SGHRS and CDR2 YFSETQ come from the germline V gene. The CDR3 is made up of 15 amino acids. The CDR3 coding sequence is TGCGCCAGCAGCCCCCGGGACTGGAACTACAATGAGCAGTTCTTC. Residues: CASSPRDWNYNEQFF.

This clonotype has only a few counts. In DNA form, the CDR3 reads TGTGCCAGCAACCCATCCGGTACCGGGGAGCTGTTTTTT. It is translated as CASNPSGTGELFF. The J gene is TRBJ2-2, the V gene TRBV6-2 or TRBV6-3; no firm D call. Germline V lookup: CDR1 MNHEY, CDR2 SVGEGT. The CDR3 sequence is 13 residues long. Trimming shortened V by 7 bases and J by 5 bases, and 11 bases separated the two germline ends.

The chain is built from TRBV7-2 and TRBJ2-6; D is unresolved. Between the trimmed V and J ends, which lost 5 bases and 0 bases, there was a span of 8 bases. Germline CDR1 SGHTA, CDR2 FQGNSA. The CDR3 totals 15 residues. In DNA, the CDR3 is TGTGCCAGCAGCCGCTATAACTCTGGGGCCAACGTCCTGACTTTC. Amino acid sequence: CASSRYNSGANVLTF.

The genes are TRBV18 and TRBJ2-1; 8 positions match TRBD1. The germline V gene encodes CDR1 KGHSH and CDR2 LQKENI. This CDR3 comprises 16 residues. V shed 5 bases and J 4 bases; nucleotides not matched to a gene: 10. The DNA for the CDR3 is TGTGCCAGCTCAGATCAGACAGGGGTTCTGTACAATGAGCAGTTCTTC. Its translation: CASSDQTGVLYNEQFF. Drawing the rest from reference TRBV18 and TRBJ2-1, the complete variable domain is NAGVMQNPRHLVRRRGQEARLRCSPMKGHSHVYWYRQLPEEGLKFMVYLQKENIIDESGMPKERFSAEFPKEGPSILRIQQVVRGDSAAYFCASSDQTGVLYNEQFFGPGTRLTVL.

This clonotype was found many times. In nucleotides, the CDR3 is TGTGCCACCAGTAGAGGGGACCACACGGGGAACAATGAGCAGTTCTTC. This codes for CATSRGDHTGNNEQFF. The chain combines TRBV24-1 with TRBJ2-1, with D perhaps given as TRBD1 or TRBD2 (5 bases each). This CDR3 region has 16 residues. The V end was cut by 6 bases, the J end by 5 bases, with 19 bases between. Looked up from germline, CDR1 is KGHDR and CDR2 is SFDVKD.

This clonotype was counted many times. The chain recombines TRBV5-1 with TRBJ1-1, with TRBD1 matching over 8 bases. The CDR3 sequence is 15 residues long. Germline V lookup: CDR1 SGHRS, CDR2 YFSETQ. After removal of 2 bases from V and 4 bases from J, the junction contained 7 bases not matched to a gene. DNA for the CDR3: TGCGCCAGCAGCTTAACCGGGACAGGCCCCACTGAAGCTTTCTTT. This translates into CASSLTGTGPTEAFF.

The chain has TRBV5-1 and TRBJ2-7; 8 positions match TRBD1. This CDR3 is built from 12 residues. The germline gives CDR1 SGHRS, CDR2 YFSETQ. Trimming at V came to 4 bases and at J to 6 bases, leaving 3 bases not matched to a gene. CDR3 nucleotide sequence: TGCGCCAGCAGCCACGGACAGGGCGAGCAGTACTTC. Translated: CASSHGQGEQYF. Full variable domain (rest looked up from reference TRBV5-1 and TRBJ2-7): KAGVTQTPRYLIKTRGQQVTLSCSPISGHRSVSWYQQTPGQGLQFLFEYFSETQRNKGNFPGRFSGRQFSNSRSEMNVSTLELGDSALYLCASSHGQGEQYFGPGTRLTVT.

V and J are TRBV20-1 and TRBJ2-7; TRBD2 agrees at 14 bases. V dropped 2 bases and J dropped 4; count of bases not matched to a gene: 7. In germline, CDR1 is DFQATT, CDR2 SNEGSKA (reference sequence). This CDR3 is 16 amino acids long. As DNA, the CDR3 is TGCAGTGCTAGATCGGGGACTAGCGGGAGTTCGTACGAGCAGTACTTC. Translation: CSARSGTSGSSYEQYF.

V usage is TRBV29-1 and J usage is TRBJ2-6; D is uncertain. Per the germline V gene, CDR1 is SQVTM and CDR2 is ANQGSEA. Between the trimmed V and J ends, which lost 5 bases and 4 bases, there was a span of 12 bases. This CDR3 comprises 14 residues. The CDR3 DNA sequence: TGCAGCGTTTACGTGCAGGCCGGGGCCAACGTCCTGACTTTC. It translates to CSVYVQAGANVLTF.